The rows below give T cell receptor beta chains drawn from one sample of a study of blood T cells in healthy people across ages. TCRdb analysed the 5' RACE reads with MiXCR anew, one entry per CDR3 protein. The data contain around 990,000 distinct CDR3 sequences, approximately 25% of them singletons. These data also featured in a second study, about T cells of mothers and their children.

The material sequenced was blood. Source of these receptors: a girl aged 2-10 years in good health. Each CDR3 is given with its conserved first and last residue. The D gene is left open where the match is weak. A clone size is listed for some rows: how often the clone was seen (once, few, many), or a class if it is expanded.

V	size	D	J	CDR3	DNA
TRBV12-3/TRBV12-4	once	.	TRBJ1-1	CASSLLGAGTEAFF	TGTGCCAGCAGTTTGTTGGGGGCCGGGACTGAAGCTTTCTTT
TRBV7-3	few	.	TRBJ2-3	CASSSLVSADTQYF	TGTGCCAGCAGCAGCCTCGTTAGCGCGGATACGCAGTATTTT
TRBV9	.	.	TRBJ2-7	CASSVGIAEREQYF	TGTGCCAGCAGCGTAGGAATAGCGGAGCGGGAGCAGTACTTC
TRBV20-1	few	.	TRBJ1-5	CSARDVDSNQPQHF	TGCAGTGCTAGAGATGTCGATAGCAATCAGCCCCAGCATTTT
TRBV3-1	few	.	TRBJ1-2	CASSLRGGLYGYTF	TGTGCCAGCAGCCTCCGAGGGGGATTGTATGGCTACACCTTC
TRBV9	.	TRBD2	TRBJ2-1	CASSRTGRVQDTNEQFF	TGTGCCAGCAGCCGGACGGGGAGGGTTCAAGATACGAATGAGCAGTTCTTC
TRBV6-6	.	.	TRBJ1-1	CASSSLARPEAFF	TGTGCCAGCAGCTCCCTCGCCCGGCCTGAAGCTTTCTTT
TRBV29-1	.	TRBD2	TRBJ2-1	CSVLLSGAPSYNEQFF	TGCAGCGTCCTCCTCAGCGGGGCCCCTTCCTACAATGAGCAGTTCTTC
TRBV27	few	.	TRBJ1-5	CASSLGVIQPQHF	TGTGCCAGCAGTTTAGGTGTGATTCAGCCCCAGCATTTT
TRBV15	.	.	TRBJ2-1	CATCRDRDLPSGQFF	TGTGCCACCTGCAGAGATAGGGACCTGCCAAGCGGGCAGTTCTTC
TRBV3-1	many	.	TRBJ1-2	CASSHIRKGARTYGYTF	TGTGCCAGCAGCCACATACGGAAAGGAGCTAGGACCTATGGCTACACCTTC
TRBV20-1	.	TRBD1	TRBJ1-5	CSAHQPDNRGQPQHF	TGCAGTGCTCACCAGCCTGATAACAGGGGGCAGCCCCAGCATTTT
TRBV6-6	.	.	TRBJ2-1	CASRTGAALSYNEQFF	TGTGCCAGCAGAACGGGAGCGGCACTCTCCTACAATGAGCAGTTCTTC
TRBV2	.	.	TRBJ2-5	CASSTGLGGTQYF	TGTGCCAGCAGTACAGGACTAGGGGGGACCCAGTACTTC
TRBV5-1	few	.	TRBJ1-2	CASRDGTYGYTF	TGCGCCAGCAGGGACGGAACGTATGGCTACACCTTC
TRBV11-3	.	.	TRBJ2-1	CASSLTISPGSYNEQFF	TGTGCCAGCAGCTTGACGATCTCCCCGGGCTCCTACAATGAGCAGTTCTTC
TRBV28	.	.	TRBJ2-6	CASSFTIPIVSGANVLTF	TGTGCCAGCAGTTTTACAATCCCTATAGTCTCTGGGGCCAACGTCCTGACTTTC
TRBV28	.	.	TRBJ2-1	CASARQAPYNEQFF	TGTGCCAGCGCGAGACAGGCCCCCTACAATGAGCAGTTCTTC